Only a few counts were recorded for the clone carrying this TCR beta chain. These data come from a study of response to subunit inactivated influenza vaccine. TCRdb processed the RT-PCR reads anew with MiXCR; each CDR3 protein has one entry. The sample records about 480,000 distinct CDR3 sequences, roughly 9.7% being singletons. The CDR3 runs to 19 residues. V shed 2 bases and J 2 bases; nucleotides not matched to a gene: 9. Germline loops: CDR1 MNHEY, CDR2 SVGAGI. This clonotype originated in a man aged 50-60 years who received an inactivated influenza vaccine. The sequencing used PBMCs from blood, collected about 40 days after vaccination. The rearrangement joins TRBV6-5 to TRBJ2-6; 10 bases match TRBD1. The CDR3 protein is CASSYVGTGAPPGANVLTF. CDR3 DNA: TGTGCCAGCAGTTACGTGGGGACAGGGGCCCCACCTGGGGCCAACGTCCTGACTTTC.